This TCR beta chain was captured by sequencing in a study of monozygotic twins with inflammatory bowel disease. General study points: Against healthy co-twins, IBD patients had lower TCRbeta diversity (measured by inverse Simpson). Patient-specific immunosuppressive treatments may have made repertoires more variable.

Turning to this clonotype: The antigen remains unidentified.

TCRdb reprocessed the 5' RACE reads and stores each CDR3 protein as one record, lacking DNA. Seen in this sample are approximately 160,000 distinct CDR3 sequences; the ten most common clones hold about 7.4%. Germline V gives CDR1 WSHSY, CDR2 SAAADI. This CDR3 is 13 amino acids long. This clonotype was sampled from a human donor with ulcerative colitis or Crohn's disease, or a healthy co-twin of an affected twin (not recorded which). The specimen sequenced was blood. The chain employs TRBV10-2 and TRBJ2-5; absent DNA, TCRdb's TRBD1 call cannot be checked. The CDR3 sequence: CASMGQTTTAQYF.